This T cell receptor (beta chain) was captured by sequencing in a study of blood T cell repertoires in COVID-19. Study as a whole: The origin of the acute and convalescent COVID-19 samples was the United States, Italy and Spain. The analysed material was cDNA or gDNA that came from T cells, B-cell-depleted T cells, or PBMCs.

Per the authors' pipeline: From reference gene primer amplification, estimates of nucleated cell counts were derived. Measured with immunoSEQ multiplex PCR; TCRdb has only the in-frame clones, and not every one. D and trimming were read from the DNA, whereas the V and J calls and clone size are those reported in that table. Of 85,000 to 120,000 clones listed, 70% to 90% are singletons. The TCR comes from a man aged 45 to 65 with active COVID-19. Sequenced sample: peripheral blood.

This CDR3 reads CASSQGINQPQHF. The CDR3 coding sequence is TGTGCCAGCAGCCAGGGGATTAATCAGCCCCAGCATTTT. The chain combines TRBV6-6 with TRBJ1-5; D is perhaps TRBD1 (6 bases). Germline V gene sequence: CDR1 MNHNY, CDR2 SVGAGI (reference sequence). V gave up 6 bases and J gave up 4 bases, with 10 bases separating them. The CDR3 has 13 residues.